These 24 T cell receptor beta chains were sequenced from one sample in a study of blood T cell repertoires in COVID-19. Assay: immunoSEQ multiplex PCR; the TCRdb copy retains only in-frame clones and omits some. Of 360,000 or so clones listed, roughly nine tenths are singletons. Input material: PBMCs or T cells enriched from blood (not recorded which). The receptors were gathered from a woman aged 30 to 39 who had recovered from COVID-19.

This clone was counted only a few times. The V and J genes are TRBV25-1 and TRBJ2-2; D unclear. Deletions cut 3 bases from V and 3 bases from J, with 2 bases between. The CDR3 sequence is 12 residues long. CDR1 is MGHDK and CDR2 is SYGVNS in the germline V gene. The CDR3 here is CASSDYTGELFF. CDR3 coding DNA: TGTGCCAGCAGTGACTACACCGGGGAGCTGTTTTTT.

The V and J genes are TRBV4-3 and TRBJ1-2; possible D gene TRBD1, 6 bases. Germline CDR1 is LGHNA and CDR2 is YSLEER. The germline V and J ends were trimmed by 1 base and 4 bases, with 13 bases remaining between them. The length of the CDR3 is 15 residues. This CDR3 reads CASSQGQEDFYGYTF. Here the CDR3 DNA reads TGCGCCAGCAGCCAAGGACAGGAGGACTTCTATGGCTACACCTTC.

This chain links TRBV20-1 with TRBJ2-1; TRBD1 might be the D (5 bases). Trimming left V 3 bases short and J 3 bases short, with 12 bases between. This CDR3 has 14 amino acids. In germline, CDR1 is DFQATT, CDR2 SNEGSKA (reference sequence). CDR3 sequence (DNA): TGCAGTGCTAGTGGTAGGGGCGGCTACAATGAGCAGTTCTTC. This translates into CSASGRGGYNEQFF.

The chain couples TRBV2 to TRBJ1-4; 10 bases map to TRBD1. Trimming took 5 bases from V and 4 from J; bases not matched to a gene: 4. CDR1 and CDR2 from the germline V gene are SNHLY and FYNNEI. This CDR3 contains 15 residues. CDR3: CASSRGQGYNEKLFF. In DNA form, the CDR3 reads TGTGCCAGCAGTAGGGGACAGGGGTATAATGAAAAACTGTTTTTT.

The gene calls are TRBV11-3 and TRBJ1-6, with 8 bases that match TRBD1. V shed 9 bases, J shed 8 bases, and the junction held 3 bases outside the gene matches. The CDR3 consists of 12 residues. CDR1 and CDR2 (germline): SGHNT, YENEEA. The DNA for the CDR3 is TGTGCCAGAGGACAGGGTTATTCACCCCTCCACTTT. Its protein is CARGQGYSPLHF. Full variable domain (remainder filled in from reference TRBV11-3 and TRBJ1-6): EAGVVQSPRYKIIEKKQPVAFWCNPISGHNTLYWYLQNLGQGPELLIRYENEEAVDDSQLPKDRFSAERLKGVDSTLKIQPAELGDSAVYLCARGQGYSPLHFGNGTRLTVT.

This clone has just one count. The chain recombines TRBV24-1 with TRBJ1-2; 7 bases are shared with TRBD1. This CDR3 has 14 residues. Looked up from germline, CDR1 is KGHDR and CDR2 is SFDVKD. J was trimmed by 3 bases and V by 3 bases; bases with no gene match: 3. DNA of the CDR3: TGTGCCACCAGTGATGTTGACAGGGACTATGGCTACACCTTC. Protein sequence: CATSDVDRDYGYTF.

The chain links TRBV9 to TRBJ1-1; 9 bases map to TRBD1. The CDR3 extends over 15 amino acids. Per the germline V gene, CDR1 is SGDLS and CDR2 is YYNGEE. J gave up 4 bases and V 4 bases, and 8 bases lay outside the gene matches. This CDR3 reads CASSPRQGGSTEAFF. CDR3 DNA: TGTGCCAGCAGCCCCCGACAGGGGGGAAGCACTGAAGCTTTCTTT.

This clone was seen only a few times. CDR3 in DNA: TGTGCCAGCAGCTTAGCGCACGGGGTTGCTGGCTACACCTTC. This codes for CASSLAHGVAGYTF. The genes are TRBV7-9 and TRBJ1-2; no reliable D call. The CDR3 is made up of 14 amino acids. Germline lookup yields CDR1 SEHNR and CDR2 FQNEAQ (reference sequence). Trimming left V 0 bases short and J 7 bases short, with 12 bases between.

The sample holds a few counts of this clone. The CDR3 loop is CASSVRTVAHGYTF. CDR3 bases: TGTGCCAGCAGCGTAAGAACAGTTGCTCATGGCTACACCTTC. The chain links TRBV9 to TRBJ1-2; D remains unclear. V lost 1 base and J 6 bases, leaving 13 bases between the germline ends. The V gene's germline CDR1 is SGDLS and CDR2 YYNGEE. This CDR3 has 14 amino acids.

This clone was seen just once. J is TRBJ2-7 and V is TRBV15; 8 bases map to TRBD1. The junction had 6 bases not matched to a gene; V was cut back by 0 bases and J by 2 bases. The CDR3 spans 16 residues. CDR1 and CDR2 (germline): LNHNV, YYDKDF (reference sequence). CDR3 region: CATSRDQGANPYEQYF. In nucleotides, the CDR3 is TGTGCCACCAGCAGAGATCAGGGGGCTAACCCCTACGAGCAGTACTTC.

The CDR3 reads CASSPAHLRQVVDGYTF. In DNA form, the CDR3 reads TGTGCCAGCAGCCCAGCTCATCTAAGGCAGGTCGTTGATGGCTACACCTTC. The genes are TRBV16 and TRBJ1-2; D unresolved. CDR1 and CDR2 (germline): KGHSY, FQNENV. This CDR3 spans 17 amino acids. The germline V and J ends were trimmed by 4 bases and 6 bases, with 24 bases remaining between them.

V and J are TRBV3-1 (or the pseudogene TRBV3-2) and TRBJ2-7, with TRBD2 matching over 10 bases. The CDR3 is 15 residues long. The germline CDR1 and CDR2 sequences are LGHDT and YNNKEL (reference sequence). The trim removed 3 bases at V and 4 bases at J, leaving 6 bases unmatched. CDR3 sequence (DNA): TGTGCCAGCAGCCAGGCTAGCGGGAGTGGGTACGAGCAGTACTTC. Its protein is CASSQASGSGYEQYF.

The chain has TRBV3-1 (or the pseudogene TRBV3-2) and TRBJ1-2; 10 bases agree with TRBD1. CDR1 is LGHDT and CDR2 is YNNKEL in the germline V gene (reference sequence). The CDR3 is made up of 15 amino acids. Trimming removed 0 bases from V and 7 bases from J; junction bases left unmatched: 5. CDR3 sequence: CASSQDRQGARGYTF. The DNA for the CDR3 is TGTGCCAGCAGCCAAGACCGACAGGGGGCGCGTGGCTACACCTTC.

This clone showed up just a few times. The rearrangement joins TRBV7-6 to TRBJ1-1; D remains ambiguous. The germline V and J ends were trimmed by 5 bases and 4 bases, with 11 bases remaining between them. Germline CDR1 and CDR2: SGHVS and FNYEAQ. The CDR3 runs 13 residues. In nucleotides, the CDR3 is TGTGCCAGCAGCCCTCAGACGGGCACTGAAGCTTTCTTT. Translated, it gives CASSPQTGTEAFF.

This clone was recorded only once. The rearrangement uses TRBV7-2 and TRBJ2-7, with TRBD2 identical over 15 bases. Trimming removed 5 bases from V and 3 bases from J; junction bases left unmatched: 11. The V gene's germline CDR1 is SGHTA and CDR2 FQGNSA. The CDR3 contains 18 residues. The CDR3 protein is CASSLLGLAGGNRYEQYF. The CDR3 nucleotides are TGTGCCAGCAGCCTCTTAGGACTAGCGGGAGGGAACCGCTACGAGCAGTACTTC.

V usage is TRBV5-5 and J usage is TRBJ1-5; maybe TRBD1 (5 bases). Germline V gives CDR1 SGHKS, CDR2 YYEKEE (reference sequence). CDR3 length: 17 residues. V was trimmed by 1 base and J by 4 bases, leaving 18 bases between them. The chain's CDR3 is CASSLWSVAGRNQPQHF. The CDR3 DNA reads as TGTGCCAGCAGCTTGTGGTCGGTAGCAGGGCGTAATCAGCCCCAGCATTTT.

The chain uses TRBV7-9 and TRBJ1-2; D is possibly TRBD1 (6 bases). Trimming removed 1 base at V and 3 bases at J, with 18 bases between. The CDR3 has 17 amino acids. From germline, CDR1 is SEHNR and CDR2 FQNEAQ (reference sequence). The CDR3 sequence: CASSLGHRQAAYYGYTF. The CDR3 DNA follows: TGTGCCAGCAGCTTAGGCCATCGACAGGCCGCCTACTATGGCTACACCTTC.

CDR3 bases: TGCGCCAGCAGCTTTCCCCCTTACAATGAGCAGTTCTTC. Its protein is CASSFPPYNEQFF. V usage is TRBV5-1 and J usage is TRBJ2-1; no firm D call. Germline V gene sequence: CDR1 SGHRS, CDR2 YFSETQ. The V end lost 2 bases, the J end lost 4 bases, and 7 bases lay between the germline ends. The CDR3 totals 13 residues.

This chain joins TRBV2 and TRBJ1-6, with D unclear. The CDR3 sequence is 15 residues long. Germline values: CDR1 SNHLY, CDR2 FYNNEI. V gave up 6 bases and J gave up 0 bases, with 9 bases separating them. CDR3 residues: CASRLEGSYNSPLHF. CDR3 nucleotides: TGTGCCAGCAGGTTGGAGGGCTCCTATAATTCACCCCTCCACTTT.

This sequence joins TRBV7-2 and TRBJ1-2; tentative D call: TRBD1 (5 bases). Germline values: CDR1 SGHTA, CDR2 FQGNSA. Trimming pared 1 base from V and 4 bases from J, leaving 16 bases between. There are 16 residues in the CDR3. The CDR3 spells CASSLGTGYLGYGYTF. CDR3 in DNA: TGTGCCAGCAGCTTAGGTACAGGCTACTTGGGCTATGGCTACACCTTC.

The J gene is TRBJ1-2, the V gene TRBV10-3, with 9 bases aligning to TRBD1. Unmatched junction bases numbered 7, after V lost 6 bases and J lost 8 bases. This CDR3 spans 13 amino acids. The germline CDR1 and CDR2 sequences are ENHRY and SYGVKD. CDR3 DNA sequence: TGTGCCATCAGAGGGGACAGGGATGGAGGCTACACCTTC. It translates to CAIRGDRDGGYTF.

This sequence joins TRBV12-3 or TRBV12-4 and TRBJ1-1; 9 nucleotides agree with TRBD1. The CDR3 covers 11 residues. With 7 bases clipped from V and 10 bases from J, the junction kept 4 bases outside the gene matches. CDR3 DNA sequence: TGTGCCAGCAACGGACAGGGGCCAGCTTTCTTT. Translated, it gives CASNGQGPAFF.

This chain connects TRBV24-1 to TRBJ2-3; TRBD1 aligns across 9 bases. This CDR3 has 17 residues. Germline trimming cut 4 bases from V and 0 bases from J; bases unmatched to any gene: 7. Looked up from germline, CDR1 is KGHDR and CDR2 is SFDVKD. The CDR3 protein is CATSETPGQGSTDTQYF. In DNA form, the CDR3 reads TGTGCCACCAGTGAGACGCCGGGACAGGGTAGCACAGATACGCAGTATTTT.

This clone showed up many times. The rearrangement joins TRBV12-3 or TRBV12-4 to TRBJ1-5; a weak D match, TRBD1 (6 bases). There are 13 residues in the CDR3. V lost 3 bases and J lost 10, with 13 bases in between. CDR3 sequence: CASSFGGARPQHF. The CDR3 DNA sequence: TGTGCCAGCAGTTTTGGGGGGGCGAGACCCCAGCATTTT.